Shown below are 27 T cell receptor beta chains from a single sample sequenced in a study of prognosis after radiotherapy for stage I lung cancer. With two-round multiplex PCR, TCR beta CDR3 sequences were amplified from genomic DNA. Specific primers for each TRBV and TRBJ gene were what first-round PCR used. One entry per CDR3 protein results from TCRdb running MiXCR on the multiplex PCR reads. The sample consists of about 19,000 distinct CDR3 sequences, 45% to 50% of them appearing once. This sample comprised PBMCs, obtained before or after stereotactic body radiation therapy (not recorded which). These receptors were collected from a donor aged 50 or older with non-small cell lung cancer.

This chain's CDR3 is CASSARDREYYEQYF. CDR3 in DNA: TGTGCCAGCAGCGCCCGGGACAGGGAGTATTACGAGCAGTACTTC. The V and J genes are TRBV7-9 and TRBJ2-7, with TRBD1 matching over 9 bases. V shed 5 bases, J shed 4 bases, and the junction held 9 bases outside the gene matches. Germline lookup yields CDR1 SEHNR and CDR2 FQNEAQ (reference sequence). The CDR3 extends over 15 amino acids.

The chain employs TRBV7-6 and TRBJ2-1; 8 nucleotides match TRBD2. The trim removed 3 bases at V and 8 bases at J, leaving 6 bases unmatched. This CDR3 region has 14 residues. Germline V gene data show CDR1 as SGHVS and CDR2 as FNYEAQ. DNA for the CDR3: TGTGCCAGCAGCTTTTCGGGAGGGCCGGATGAGCAGTTCTTC. It is translated as CASSFSGGPDEQFF.

This clonotype was seen just once. CDR3 in amino acids: CSARTGGSGNTIYF. DNA of the CDR3: TGCAGTGCACGGACAGGGGGCTCTGGAAACACCATATATTTT. The rearrangement links TRBV20-1 to TRBJ1-3, with 10 positions matching TRBD1. This CDR3 spans 14 amino acids. The germline V gene has CDR1 DFQATT and CDR2 SNEGSKA (reference sequence). With V trimmed by 6 bases and J by 0 bases, 2 bases remained unmatched.

This clonotype was detected many times. V is TRBV6-1 and J is TRBJ1-5; tentatively, D is TRBD1 (6 bases). Trimming removed 6 bases at V and 10 bases at J, with 13 bases between. The CDR3 extends over 12 amino acids. CDR1 is MNHNS, CDR2 SASEGT, per germline. The CDR3, as DNA: TGTGCCAGCAGAACCGAAGGGGGTCCCCAGCATTTT. Amino acid sequence: CASRTEGGPQHF.

The sample holds many counts of this clonotype. A read error is possible here, since a much larger clone lies one base away. This sequence joins TRBV28 and TRBJ1-1; no reliable D call. CDR1 and CDR2 from the germline V gene are MDHEN and SYDVKM. The CDR3 sequence is 14 residues long. The CDR3 coding sequence is TGTGCCAGCAGTCCTCTAACACCGAACACTGGAGCTTTCTTT. This encodes CASSPLTPNTGAFF.

The CDR3 spells CASSYQGQGNYGYTF. The CDR3 DNA sequence: TGTGCCAGCAGTTACCAAGGACAGGGGAACTATGGCTACACCTTC. The chain uses TRBV27 and TRBJ1-2, with 9 bases lining up with TRBD1. The CDR3 loop spans 15 amino acids. With 4 bases clipped from V and 2 bases from J, the junction kept 5 bases outside the gene matches. Germline V gene lookup returns CDR1 MNHEY and CDR2 SMNVEV (reference sequence).

The chain links TRBV30 to TRBJ1-2, with D possibly matching TRBD1 (5 bases). Trimming cost V 0 bases and J 6 bases, with 17 bases left between them. The V gene's germline CDR1 is GTSNPN and CDR2 SVGIG (reference sequence). The CDR3 consists of 15 residues. CDR3 in amino acids: CAWSVQGGPEDGYTF. In nucleotides, the CDR3 is TGTGCCTGGAGTGTTCAGGGCGGTCCTGAGGATGGCTACACCTTC.

The chain is built from TRBV4-1 and TRBJ2-3; the D is unclear. The germline gives CDR1 MGHRA, CDR2 YSYEKL. The germline V and J ends were trimmed by 0 bases and 6 bases, with 16 bases remaining between them. This CDR3 spans 16 amino acids. This CDR3 is CASSQDKFEARDTQYF. CDR3 nucleotides: TGCGCCAGCAGCCAAGATAAATTCGAGGCACGGGATACGCAGTATTTT.

In this sample, this clonotype turned up many times. The chain joins TRBV30 to TRBJ2-7, with D possibly being TRBD1 (6 bases). The V gene's germline CDR1 is GTSNPN and CDR2 SVGIG (reference sequence). The CDR3 loop spans 16 amino acids. Trimming pared 0 bases from V and 3 bases from J, leaving 18 bases between. CDR3 nucleotides: TGTGCCTGGAGTGTTTTCGGTTACAGGGACCACTACGAGCAGTACTTC. Translation gives CAWSVFGYRDHYEQYF.

The V and J genes are TRBV7-9 and TRBJ1-6; D unresolved. The CDR3 sequence is 13 residues long. Germline lookup yields CDR1 SEHNR and CDR2 FQNEAQ (reference sequence). V was shortened by 5 bases and J by 5 bases, with 7 bases between the two germline ends. The CDR3 spells CASSRLDNSPLHF. For the CDR3, the DNA is TGTGCCAGCAGCAGGCTAGATAATTCACCCCTCCACTTT.

The J gene is TRBJ2-1, the V gene TRBV28; perhaps TRBD1 as D (6 bases). The ends were cut back, 7 bases at V and 5 bases at J, with 18 bases in the middle. Germline V lookup: CDR1 MDHEN, CDR2 SYDVKM. This CDR3 is built from 15 residues. The CDR3 region is CASISNRVVDNEQFF. In DNA form, the CDR3 reads TGTGCCAGCATTTCAAACAGGGTTGTGGACAATGAGCAGTTCTTC.

Comment on this clonotype: This likely traces to a read error, being one base from a far larger clone. This chain links TRBV6-4 with TRBJ1-3, with 8 bases lining up with TRBD1. CDR1 is MRHNA and CDR2 is SNTAGT in the germline V gene. This CDR3 comprises 16 residues. Unmatched junction bases numbered 7, after V lost 6 bases and J lost 0 bases. Here the CDR3 DNA reads TGTGCCAGCAGCCTCGGGACAGGCGTCTCTGGAAACACCATATATTTT. Translating gives CASSLGTGVSGNTIYF.

This rearrangement joins TRBV10-3 to TRBJ1-2; D perhaps matches TRBD1 (6 bases). Germline V gives CDR1 ENHRY, CDR2 SYGVKD. The CDR3 loop spans 13 amino acids. Trimming pared 6 bases from V and 4 bases from J, leaving 12 bases between. CDR3 coding DNA: TGTGCCATCAGGGGTGACAGGTTCTATGGCTACACCTTC. It yields the protein CAIRGDRFYGYTF.

This clonotype has a count of ten or more. The V and J genes are TRBV11-2 and TRBJ1-4, with 8 bases aligning to TRBD1. With V trimmed by 4 bases and J by 7 bases, 8 bases remained unmatched. The V gene's germline CDR1 is SGHAT and CDR2 FQNNGV. The CDR3 consists of 15 residues. This CDR3 reads CASSSGAGGGEKLFF. For the CDR3, the DNA is TGTGCCAGCAGCTCAGGGGCAGGGGGCGGTGAAAAACTGTTTTTT.

CDR3 coding DNA: TGTGCCAGCAGCTCCACGGGACAGGGGCAATACAATGAGCAGTTCTTC. Protein sequence: CASSSTGQGQYNEQFF. The rearrangement joins TRBV7-9 to TRBJ2-1, with 10 bases fitting TRBD1. This CDR3 spans 16 amino acids. After removal of 4 bases from V and 4 bases from J, the junction contained 7 bases not matched to a gene. Germline V CDR1 and CDR2: SEHNR, FQNEAQ (reference sequence).

This clonotype is labeled medium-sized. The chain is built from TRBV12-3 or TRBV12-4 and TRBJ2-7, with 7 bases aligning to TRBD1. The CDR3 length is 16 residues. J lost 4 bases, V lost 5 bases, and 14 bases had no gene match. CDR3 protein: CASSLSSTGRGYEQYF. The DNA for the CDR3 is TGTGCCAGCAGTCTAAGTTCGACAGGGCGTGGGTACGAGCAGTACTTC.

The V and J genes are TRBV5-1 and TRBJ2-2; D possibly corresponds to TRBD1 (5 bases). Trimming left V 8 bases short and J 3 bases short, with 14 bases between. The length of the CDR3 is 14 residues. Germline CDR1 SGHRS, CDR2 YFSETQ. The CDR3 is CASDTWGYTGELFF. The DNA of the CDR3 is TGCGCCAGTGATACATGGGGCTACACCGGGGAGCTGTTTTTT.

By share, this clonotype counts as medium-sized. The chain has TRBV12-3 or TRBV12-4 and TRBJ2-1; unclear D gene. Trimming stripped 1 base from V and 7 bases from J, with 5 bases between. The CDR3 is 12 amino acids. The CDR3 loop is CASSLVPNEQFF. The CDR3 DNA follows: TGTGCCAGCAGTTTAGTCCCGAATGAGCAGTTCTTC.

This chain joins TRBV7-9 and TRBJ2-3; 15 bases line up with TRBD2. V was clipped by 3 bases and J by 0 bases; unmatched bases: 7. The CDR3 is 19 amino acids. From germline, CDR1 is SEHNR and CDR2 FQNEAQ (reference sequence). CDR3 sequence reads: CASSFLGTSGRHSTDTQYF. The CDR3 nucleotides read TGTGCCAGCAGCTTTCTTGGGACTAGCGGGAGGCATAGCACAGATACGCAGTATTTT.

At least ten counts were recorded for this clonotype. CDR3 bases: TGTGCCAGCGGCCTGTATAGCACAGATACGCAGTATTTT. Protein product: CASGLYSTDTQYF. The chain is built from TRBV7-9 and TRBJ2-3; D is uncertain. Germline CDR1 SEHNR, CDR2 FQNEAQ (reference sequence). This CDR3 spans 13 amino acids. Deletions cut 8 bases from V and 0 bases from J, with 9 bases between.

In its sample, this clonotype ranks as medium-sized. The chain recombines TRBV6-1 with TRBJ2-7; D uncertain. Germline values: CDR1 MNHNS, CDR2 SASEGT. The CDR3 contains 13 residues. Trimming cost V 0 bases and J 9 bases, with 12 bases left between them. The CDR3 DNA reads TGTGCCAGCAGTGAAGCGGCTTTTAGCCCGCAGTACTTC. As protein: CASSEAAFSPQYF.

By share, this clonotype ranks as medium-sized. This chain joins TRBV6-1 and TRBJ1-6, with 8 bases fitting TRBD1. The germline CDR1 and CDR2 sequences are MNHNS and SASEGT. The CDR3 spans 15 residues. With 7 bases clipped from V and 4 bases from J, the junction kept 6 bases outside the gene matches. The CDR3 DNA reads TGTGCCAGCATAGGACAGGGTCCTTATAATTCACCCCTCCACTTT. It specifies CASIGQGPYNSPLHF.

In this sample, this clonotype turned up many times. The chain joins TRBV4-1 to TRBJ2-7, with D tentatively TRBD1 (6 bases). Trimming took off 0 bases at V and 4 bases at J, with 13 bases between the two ends. The germline CDR1 and CDR2 sequences are MGHRA and YSYEKL. The CDR3 is 15 amino acids. In DNA form, the CDR3 reads TGCGCCAGCAGCCAAGATCACAGGGACCCTTACGAGCAGTACTTC. It yields the protein CASSQDHRDPYEQYF.

This clonotype was counted once. The V and J genes are TRBV5-1 and TRBJ2-1, with D perhaps matching TRBD2 (6 bases). V was clipped by 0 bases and J by 5 bases, with 12 bases between them. Germline-derived CDR1 and CDR2 are SGHRS and YFSETQ. The CDR3 loop spans 15 amino acids. The chain's CDR3 is CASSLGGGFHNEQFF. Written as DNA, the CDR3 is TGCGCCAGCAGCTTGGGGGGAGGCTTCCACAATGAGCAGTTCTTC.

Details on this clonotype: A far larger clone is one nucleotide away, so this likely arose from a read error. In DNA form, the CDR3 reads TGTGCCAGAAGTTACCGGGACAGGCATAACTATGGCTACACCTTC. It specifies CARSYRDRHNYGYTF. The rearrangement links TRBV6-4 to TRBJ1-2; TRBD1 agrees at 8 bases. The CDR3 length is 15 residues. Per germline, CDR1 MRHNA and CDR2 SNTAGT. J lost 1 base, V lost 9 bases, and 10 bases had no gene match.

The chain employs TRBV24-1 and TRBJ2-2, with 7 bases matching TRBD1. Germline CDR1 KGHDR, CDR2 SFDVKD. The CDR3 extends over 13 amino acids. Losses at the gene ends were 10 bases for V and 6 bases for J; bases not matched to a gene: 7. CDR3 bases: TGTGCCACGAAAACAGGGGCAGCCGGGGAGCTGTTTTTT. Amino acids: CATKTGAAGELFF.

This clonotype came up many times. The chain links TRBV2 to TRBJ1-1; D is perhaps TRBD1 (6 bases). The germline V and J ends were trimmed by 6 bases and 4 bases, with 15 bases remaining between them. This CDR3 is built from 14 residues. Germline CDR1 reads SNHLY; CDR2 reads FYNNEI. In DNA, the CDR3 is TGTGCCAGCAGCAGAAGCGGACAGAGCACTGAAGCTTTCTTT. This encodes CASSRSGQSTEAFF.